What follows is one T cell receptor (beta chain) and its context. Antigen: not known. This sample was taken from a study of graft-versus-host responses after intestinal transplantation. Study results and caveats: Detected in recipient marrow were GvH clones, some of which were first observed in ileum or blood.

This table comes from immunoSEQ multiplex PCR, and its TCRdb copy is limited to in-frame clones, with some not included. Of approximately 110,000 clones listed, more than 80% are singletons. This CDR3 region has 14 residues. V was clipped by 8 bases and J by 2 bases, with 16 bases between them. CDR1 is MNHEY, CDR2 SVGAGI, per germline. J is TRBJ2-7 and V is TRBV6-5; D assignment may be TRBD1 or TRBD2 (5 bases each). The specimen comprised unstimulated CD4+ T cells sorted from spleen or lymph node cells, sampled before transplant. This clonotype was obtained from a human donor who was the organ donor for an intestinal transplant. The CDR3 protein is CASANLRGAYEQYF. The CDR3 DNA reads as TGTGCCAGCGCAAATCTTCGGGGCGCCTACGAGCAGTACTTC.